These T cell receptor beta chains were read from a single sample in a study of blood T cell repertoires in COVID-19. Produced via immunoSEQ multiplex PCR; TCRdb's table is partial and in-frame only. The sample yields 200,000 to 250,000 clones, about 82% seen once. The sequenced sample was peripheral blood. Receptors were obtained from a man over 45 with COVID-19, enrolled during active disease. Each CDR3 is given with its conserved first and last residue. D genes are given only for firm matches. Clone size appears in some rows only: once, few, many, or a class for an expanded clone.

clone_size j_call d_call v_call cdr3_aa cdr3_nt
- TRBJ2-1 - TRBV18 CASSRSSARNEQFF TGTGCCAGCTCTAGATCTAGCGCCAGGAATGAGCAGTTCTTC
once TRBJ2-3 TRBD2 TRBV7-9 CASSTTSGRAPSTDTQYF TGTGCCAGCAGCACAACTAGCGGGCGAGCCCCTAGCACAGATACGCAGTATTTT
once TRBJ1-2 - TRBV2 CASSENGPGGGYTF TGTGCCAGCAGTGAAAACGGTCCGGGGGGTGGCTACACCTTC
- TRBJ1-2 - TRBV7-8 CASSFTGWNGYTF TGTGCCAGCAGCTTTACAGGGTGGAATGGCTACACCTTC
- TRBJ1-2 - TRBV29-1 CSVGNRVDYGYTF TGCAGCGTTGGGAACAGGGTGGACTATGGCTACACCTTC
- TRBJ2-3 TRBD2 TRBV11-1 CASSPRTSADTQYF TGTGCCAGCAGCCCCCGGACTAGCGCAGATACGCAGTATTTT
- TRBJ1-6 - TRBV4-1 CASSQAPPPTGLNSPLHF TGCGCCAGCAGCCAAGCTCCCCCTCCTACAGGGTTAAATTCACCCCTCCACTTT
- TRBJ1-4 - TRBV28 CASSLPATNEKLFF TGTGCCAGCAGTTTACCTGCAACTAATGAAAAACTGTTTTTT
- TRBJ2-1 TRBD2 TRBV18 CASSPDGGASYNEQFF TGTGCCAGCTCACCCGACGGGGGGGCCTCCTACAATGAGCAGTTCTTC
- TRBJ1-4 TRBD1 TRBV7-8 CASSGQGVEKLFF TGTGCCAGCTCGGGACAGGGGGTTGAAAAACTGTTTTTT
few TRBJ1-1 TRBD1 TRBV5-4 CASSLGYRGEGERAFF TGTGCCAGCAGCTTGGGTTACAGGGGAGAGGGGGAAAGAGCTTTCTTT
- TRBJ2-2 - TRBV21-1 CASSTRTGTSGANTGELFF TGTGCCAGCAGCACTAGGACCGGGACTAGCGGCGCGAACACCGGGGAGCTGTTTTTT
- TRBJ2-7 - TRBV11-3 CASSLGRSDSYEQYF TGTGCCAGCAGCTTAGGAAGAAGCGACTCCTACGAGCAGTACTTC
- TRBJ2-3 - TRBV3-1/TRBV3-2 CASSQDQLPFTDTQYF TGTGCCAGCAGCCAAGACCAACTTCCATTCACAGATACGCAGTATTTT
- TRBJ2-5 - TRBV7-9 CASSLSKRDQETQYF TGTGCCAGCAGCTTAAGCAAGAGGGACCAAGAGACCCAGTACTTC
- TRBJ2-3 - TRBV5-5 CASSLGSLSTDTQYF TGTGCCAGCAGCTTGGGTTCCCTCTCCACAGATACGCAGTATTTT
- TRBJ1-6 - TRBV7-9 CASSLGESYNSPLHF TGTGCCAGCAGCTTAGGAGAGTCCTATAATTCACCCCTCCACTTT
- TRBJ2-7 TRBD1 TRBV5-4 CASSYGQGYEQYF TGTGCCAGCAGCTACGGACAGGGCTACGAGCAGTACTTC
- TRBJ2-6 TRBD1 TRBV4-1 CASSRGGAGANVLTF TGCGCCAGCAGCCGAGGGGGCGCTGGGGCCAACGTCCTGACTTTC
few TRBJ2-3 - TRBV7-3 CASSLNSLGTDTQYF TGTGCCAGCAGCTTAAACTCGCTAGGCACAGATACGCAGTATTTT
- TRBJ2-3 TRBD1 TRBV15 CATSLRTGTDTQYF TGTGCCACCAGCTTGAGGACAGGGACAGATACGCAGTATTTT
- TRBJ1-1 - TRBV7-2 CASSLALTTTEAFF TGTGCCAGCAGCTTAGCGTTAACAACCACTGAAGCTTTCTTT
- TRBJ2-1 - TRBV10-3 CATALGGANEQFF TGTGCCACCGCCTTAGGAGGGGCCAATGAGCAGTTCTTC
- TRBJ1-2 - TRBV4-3 CASSQDRTASRGYTF TGCGCCAGCAGCCAAGATCGGACAGCCTCCCGTGGCTACACCTTC
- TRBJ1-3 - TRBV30 CAWSSPGAGNTIYF TGTGCCTGGAGTTCCCCTGGAGCAGGAAACACCATATATTTT
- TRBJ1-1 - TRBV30 CAWTISPFEAFF TGTGCCTGGACTATCTCACCCTTCGAAGCTTTCTTT
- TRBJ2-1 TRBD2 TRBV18 CASSPPSGGYNEQFF TGTGCCAGCTCACCACCTAGCGGGGGCTACAATGAGCAGTTCTTC
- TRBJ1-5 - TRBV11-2 CASSSQAHQPQHF TGTGCCAGCAGCTCGCAGGCTCATCAGCCCCAGCATTTT
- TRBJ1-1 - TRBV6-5 CASSYSGTGAFF TGTGCCAGCAGTTACTCCGGGACTGGGGCTTTCTTT
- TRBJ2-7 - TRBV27 CASSPDRISYEQYF TGTGCCAGCAGTCCAGACAGGATTTCCTACGAGCAGTACTTC
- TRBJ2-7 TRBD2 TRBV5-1 CASSLGSSGTGEQYF TGCGCCAGCAGCTTGGGGTCGAGCGGGACCGGCGAGCAGTACTTC
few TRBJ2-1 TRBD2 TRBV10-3 CAISISGGSSYNEQFF TGTGCCATCAGCATAAGCGGGGGAAGCTCCTACAATGAGCAGTTCTTC
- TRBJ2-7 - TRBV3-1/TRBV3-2 CASSQGAGQLYEQYF TGTGCCAGCAGCCAAGGGGCGGGACAGTTATACGAGCAGTACTTC
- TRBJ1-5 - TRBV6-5 CASRDSLNQPQHF TGTGCCAGCAGGGACAGCCTCAATCAGCCCCAGCATTTT
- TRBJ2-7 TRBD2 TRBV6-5 CASSYAAGGRNEQYF TGTGCCAGCAGTTACGCCGCGGGGGGGAGGAACGAGCAGTACTTC
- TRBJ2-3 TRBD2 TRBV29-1 CSTGTSEADTQYF TGCAGCACCGGGACTAGCGAGGCAGATACGCAGTATTTT
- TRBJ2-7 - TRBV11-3 CASSLDGRREQYF TGTGCCAGCAGCTTAGATGGCAGGCGCGAGCAGTACTTC
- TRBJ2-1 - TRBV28 CASGKQGIRNEQFF TGTGCCAGCGGAAAACAGGGTATACGCAATGAGCAGTTCTTC
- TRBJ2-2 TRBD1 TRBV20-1 CSASRVDRGLTGELFF TGCAGTGCTAGTCGTGTGGACAGGGGGCTCACCGGGGAGCTGTTTTTT
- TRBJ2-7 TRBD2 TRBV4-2 CASSLAGVTSSYEQYF TGTGCCAGCAGCCTAGCGGGGGTGACGAGCTCCTACGAGCAGTACTTC
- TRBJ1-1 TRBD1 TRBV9 CASSPGGQGAGEAFF TGTGCCAGCAGCCCGGGGGGACAGGGGGCGGGTGAAGCTTTCTTT
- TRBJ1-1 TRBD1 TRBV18 CASSPPIGTGGMYTEAFF TGTGCCAGCTCACCACCGATAGGGACAGGGGGCATGTACACTGAAGCTTTCTTT
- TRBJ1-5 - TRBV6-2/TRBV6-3 CASSYTGTYNQPQHF TGTGCCAGCAGTTACACAGGGACATACAATCAGCCCCAGCATTTT
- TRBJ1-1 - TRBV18 CASSPNRAPAFF TGTGCCAGCTCACCTAACAGGGCCCCAGCTTTCTTT
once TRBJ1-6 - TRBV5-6 CASSPPGVANSPLHF TGTGCCAGCAGCCCACCGGGGGTAGCTAATTCACCCCTCCACTTT
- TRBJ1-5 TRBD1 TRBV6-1 CASVRLTGQNQPQHF TGTGCCAGTGTACGCTTGACAGGGCAAAATCAGCCCCAGCATTTT
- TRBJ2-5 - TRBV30 CAWSAIGLKSAQYF TGTGCCTGGAGTGCTATAGGACTCAAGTCGGCCCAGTACTTC
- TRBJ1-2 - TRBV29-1 CSVRTDTSNYGYTF TGCAGCGTTCGGACAGATACCTCTAACTATGGCTACACCTTC
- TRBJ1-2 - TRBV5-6 CASITGRGVEGYTF TGTGCCAGTATCACGGGGAGAGGAGTGGAGGGCTACACCTTC
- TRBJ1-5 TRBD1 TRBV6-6 CASSHPGGSQPQHF TGTGCCAGCAGTCACCCAGGGGGCAGTCAGCCCCAGCATTTT
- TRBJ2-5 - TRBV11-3 CASSLGGRGQETQYF TGTGCCAGCAGCTTAGGGGGCAGGGGCCAAGAGACCCAGTACTTC
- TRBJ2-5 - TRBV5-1 CASSETVFQETQYF TGCGCCAGCAGCGAGACAGTCTTCCAAGAGACCCAGTACTTC
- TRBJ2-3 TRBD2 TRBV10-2 CASSEGVAGTDTQYF TGCGCCAGCAGTGAAGGGGTAGCGGGTACAGATACGCAGTATTTT
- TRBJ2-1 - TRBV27 CASRYGGLTTYNEQFF TGTGCCAGCAGGTATGGAGGACTAACCACCTACAATGAGCAGTTCTTC